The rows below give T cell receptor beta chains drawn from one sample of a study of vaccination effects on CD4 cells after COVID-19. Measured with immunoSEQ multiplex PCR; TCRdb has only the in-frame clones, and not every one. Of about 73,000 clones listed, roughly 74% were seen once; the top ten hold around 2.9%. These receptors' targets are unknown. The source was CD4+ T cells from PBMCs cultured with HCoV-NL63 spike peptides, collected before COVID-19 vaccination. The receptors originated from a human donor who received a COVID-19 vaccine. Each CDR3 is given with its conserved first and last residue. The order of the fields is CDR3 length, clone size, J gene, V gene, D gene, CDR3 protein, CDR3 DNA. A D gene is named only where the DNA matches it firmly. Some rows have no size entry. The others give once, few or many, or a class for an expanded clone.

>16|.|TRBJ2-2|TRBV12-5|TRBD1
CASGLGTGANTGELFF
TGTGCTAGTGGCCTCGGGACAGGGGCTAACACCGGGGAGCTGTTTTTT
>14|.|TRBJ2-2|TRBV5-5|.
CASSVGPNTGELFF
TGTGCCAGTTCTGTGGGGCCCAACACCGGGGAGCTGTTTTTT
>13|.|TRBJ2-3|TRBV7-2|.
CASSPQGADTQYF
TGTGCCAGCAGCCCTCAAGGTGCAGATACGCAGTATTTT
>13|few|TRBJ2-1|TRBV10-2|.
CASSGGAYNEQFF
TGCGCCAGCAGTGGGGGTGCCTACAATGAGCAGTTCTTC
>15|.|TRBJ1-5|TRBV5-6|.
CASSLRGTSNQPQHF
TGTGCCAGCAGCTTGCGAGGGACGAGCAATCAGCCCCAGCATTTT
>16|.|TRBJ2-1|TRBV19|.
CASSIVGNPGYVEQFF
TGTGCCAGTAGTATAGTCGGGAACCCCGGGTATGTTGAGCAGTTCTTC
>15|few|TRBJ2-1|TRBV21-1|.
CASSKDGVSYNEQFF
TGTGCCAGCAGCAAAGATGGGGTCTCCTACAATGAGCAGTTCTTC
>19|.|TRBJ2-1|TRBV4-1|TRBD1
CASSQKKILGGQVHNEQFF
TGCGCCAGCAGCCAAAAGAAGATTCTTGGGGGACAGGTCCACAATGAGCAGTTCTTC
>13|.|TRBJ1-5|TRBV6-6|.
CASRPDINQPQHF
TGTGCCAGCAGACCGGACATTAATCAGCCCCAGCATTTT
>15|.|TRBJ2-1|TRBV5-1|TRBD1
CASSPGQGGYNEQFF
TGCGCCAGCAGCCCCGGACAGGGTGGCTACAATGAGCAGTTCTTC
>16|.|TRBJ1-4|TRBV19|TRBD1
CASSIRTGGINEKLFF
TGTGCCAGTAGTATTCGGACAGGGGGCATTAATGAAAAACTGTTTTTT
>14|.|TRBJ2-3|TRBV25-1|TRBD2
CASMPAGGRGTQYF
TGTGCCAGCATGCCCGCGGGGGGCCGTGGGACGCAGTATTTT
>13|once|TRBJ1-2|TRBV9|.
CASSVEPRTGYTF
TGTGCCAGCAGCGTAGAACCTAGGACGGGCTACACCTTC
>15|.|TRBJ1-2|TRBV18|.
CASSEISSANYGYTF
TGTGCCAGCTCAGAGATCAGCAGCGCTAACTATGGCTACACCTTC
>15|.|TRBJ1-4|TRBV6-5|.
CASRYSQGGEEKLFF
TGTGCCAGCAGATATTCCCAAGGGGGAGAGGAAAAACTGTTTTTT
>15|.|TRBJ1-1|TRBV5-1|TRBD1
CASSWVQGGNTEAFF
TGCGCCAGCAGCTGGGTACAGGGGGGGAACACTGAAGCTTTCTTT
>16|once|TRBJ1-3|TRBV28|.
CASSLKQGAAGNTIYF
TGTGCCAGCAGTTTGAAACAGGGAGCGGCTGGAAACACCATATATTTT
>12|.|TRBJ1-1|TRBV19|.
CASSPQYAEAFF
TGTGCCAGTTCACCCCAATATGCTGAAGCTTTCTTT
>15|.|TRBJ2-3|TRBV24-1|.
CATSDGGFGTDTQYF
TGTGCCACCAGTGATGGGGGCTTCGGCACAGATACGCAGTATTTT
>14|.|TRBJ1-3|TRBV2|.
CASRTGYSGNTIYF
TGTGCCAGCAGGACGGGTTACTCTGGAAACACCATATATTTT
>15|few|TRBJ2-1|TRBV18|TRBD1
CASSPPGQPHNEQFF
TGTGCCAGCTCACCACCGGGACAGCCACACAATGAGCAGTTCTTC
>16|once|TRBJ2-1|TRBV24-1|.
CATSDRSDGVYNEQFF
TGTGCCACCAGTGACCGTTCCGATGGAGTCTACAATGAGCAGTTCTTC
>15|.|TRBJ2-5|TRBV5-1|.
CASSPNPGQQETQYF
TGCGCCAGCAGCCCGAACCCGGGACAACAAGAGACCCAGTACTTC
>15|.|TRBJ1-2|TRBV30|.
CAWSVQGQRGHGYTF
TGTGCCTGGAGTGTACAAGGACAGAGGGGCCATGGCTACACCTTC
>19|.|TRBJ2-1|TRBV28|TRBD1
CASTTLLSGTGSSYNEQFF
TGTGCCAGCACCACACTACTCTCCGGGACAGGGAGCTCCTACAATGAGCAGTTCTTC
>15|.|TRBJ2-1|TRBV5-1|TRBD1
CASSLDLGTVNEQFF
TGCGCCAGCAGCTTGGATCTAGGGACAGTGAATGAGCAGTTCTTC
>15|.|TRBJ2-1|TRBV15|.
CATSRGGIPYNEQFF
TGTGCCACCAGCAGAGGGGGCATTCCTTACAATGAGCAGTTCTTC
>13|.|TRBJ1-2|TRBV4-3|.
CASSLEGGRGYTF
TGCGCCAGCAGCTTGGAGGGAGGACGCGGCTACACCTTC
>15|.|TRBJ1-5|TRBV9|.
CASSFNGDSNQPQHF
TGTGCCAGCAGCTTCAACGGGGATAGCAATCAGCCCCAGCATTTT
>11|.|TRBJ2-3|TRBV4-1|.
CASSLRDTQYF
TGCGCCAGCAGCCTGAGAGATACGCAGTATTTT
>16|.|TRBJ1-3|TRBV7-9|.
CASSLDQGSSGNTIYF
TGTGCCAGCAGCTTAGACCAGGGATCGTCTGGAAACACCATATATTTT
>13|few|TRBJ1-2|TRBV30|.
CAGGRQDGYGYTF
TGTGCCGGCGGACGGCAAGACGGCTATGGCTACACCTTC
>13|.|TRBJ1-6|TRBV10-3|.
CATLDRDGSPLHF
TGTGCCACCTTGGACAGAGATGGTTCACCCCTCCACTTT
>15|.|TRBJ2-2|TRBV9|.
CASSVGGGYTGELFF
TGTGCCAGCAGCGTAGGTGGGGGATACACCGGGGAGCTGTTTTTT
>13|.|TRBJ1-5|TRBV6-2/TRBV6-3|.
CASSYSTRQPQHF
TGTGCCAGCAGTTACTCGACCAGGCAGCCCCAGCATTTT
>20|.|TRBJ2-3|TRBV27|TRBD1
CASGRGGQGFSGSSTDTQYF
TGTGCCAGCGGCCGAGGGGGACAGGGATTCTCGGGCTCTAGCACAGATACGCAGTATTTT
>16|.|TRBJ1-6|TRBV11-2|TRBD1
CASSFRTGTGAPPLHF
TGTGCCAGCAGCTTCCGCACGGGGACAGGGGCTCCACCCCTCCACTTT
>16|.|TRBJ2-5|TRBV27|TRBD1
CASSSLGQGPGKTQYF
TGTGCCAGCAGTAGCCTAGGACAGGGACCGGGAAAGACCCAGTACTTC